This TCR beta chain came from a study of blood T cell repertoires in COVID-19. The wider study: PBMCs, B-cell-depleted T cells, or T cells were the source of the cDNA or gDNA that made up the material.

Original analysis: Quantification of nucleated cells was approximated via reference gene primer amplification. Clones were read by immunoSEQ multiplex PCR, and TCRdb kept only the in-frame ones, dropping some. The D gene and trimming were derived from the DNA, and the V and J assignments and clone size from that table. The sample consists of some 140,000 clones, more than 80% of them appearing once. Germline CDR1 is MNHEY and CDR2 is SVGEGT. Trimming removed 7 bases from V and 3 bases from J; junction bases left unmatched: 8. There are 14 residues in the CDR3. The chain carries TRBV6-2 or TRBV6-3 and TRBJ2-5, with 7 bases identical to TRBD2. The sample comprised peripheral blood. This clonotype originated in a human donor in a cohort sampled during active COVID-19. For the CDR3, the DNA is TGTGCCAGCACCCCTTCTAGCGGTAAAGAGACCCAGTACTTC. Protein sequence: CASTPSSGKETQYF.